The clone carrying this T cell receptor beta chain was seen at least ten times. The TCR library protocol attached unique molecular identifiers to the individual cDNA molecules. TCRdb used MiXCR to reprocess the 5' RACE reads, holding one entry per CDR3 protein. The table records about 80,000 distinct CDR3 sequences, around 9.9% of them present only once. Per the germline V gene, CDR1 is MDHEN and CDR2 is SYDVKM. The V end was cut by 9 bases, the J end by 0 bases, with 17 bases between. This CDR3 spans 15 amino acids. These data belong to a study of early T cells in non-severe SARS-CoV-2 infection. This TCR was recovered from an adult who was a healthcare worker with PCR-confirmed SARS-CoV-2 infection or an uninfected control (not recorded which). The sequencing sample was made of whole blood. V and J are TRBV28 and TRBJ2-5; possibly TRBD2 for D (5 bases). The CDR3, as DNA: TGTGCCAGATCTACTTTCGGGGATTACCAAGAGACCCAGTACTTC. Translating gives CARSTFGDYQETQYF.